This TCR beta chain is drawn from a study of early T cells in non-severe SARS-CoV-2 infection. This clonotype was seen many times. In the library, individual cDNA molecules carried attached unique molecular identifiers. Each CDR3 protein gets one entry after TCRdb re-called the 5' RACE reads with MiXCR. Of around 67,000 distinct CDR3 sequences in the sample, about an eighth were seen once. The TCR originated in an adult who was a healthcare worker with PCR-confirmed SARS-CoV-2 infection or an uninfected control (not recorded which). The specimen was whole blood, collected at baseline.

The CDR3 reads CASRDRGRAEAFF. The CDR3 nucleotides read TGTGCCAGCAGGGACAGGGGGCGGGCTGAAGCTTTCTTT. The chain combines TRBV2 with TRBJ1-1; the match to TRBD1 covers 11 bases. Trimming took 6 bases from V and 6 from J; bases not matched to a gene: 3. The CDR3 runs to 13 residues. The germline V gene has CDR1 SNHLY and CDR2 FYNNEI.